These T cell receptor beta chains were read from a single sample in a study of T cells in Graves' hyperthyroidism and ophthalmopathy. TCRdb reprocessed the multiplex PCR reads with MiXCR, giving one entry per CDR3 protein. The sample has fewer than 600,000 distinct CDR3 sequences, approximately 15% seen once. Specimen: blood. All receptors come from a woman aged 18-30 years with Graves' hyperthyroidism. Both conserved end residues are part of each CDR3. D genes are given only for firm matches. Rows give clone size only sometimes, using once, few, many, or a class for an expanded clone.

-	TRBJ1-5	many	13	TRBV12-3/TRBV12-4	CASSPEVSQPQHF	TGTGCCAGCAGCCCCGAGGTATCTCAGCCCCAGCATTTT
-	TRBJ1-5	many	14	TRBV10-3	CAITKQASNQPQHF	TGTGCCATAACCAAACAGGCAAGCAATCAGCCCCAGCATTTT
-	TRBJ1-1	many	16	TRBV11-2	CASSLAGSYGQTEAFF	TGTGCCAGCAGCTTAGCTGGATCTTACGGGCAAACTGAAGCTTTCTTT
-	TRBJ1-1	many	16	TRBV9	CASSPVVGRLNTEAFF	TGTGCCAGCAGCCCAGTCGTGGGCAGGTTGAACACTGAAGCTTTCTTT
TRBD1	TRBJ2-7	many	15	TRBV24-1	CATSDSGTGPYEQYF	TGTGCCACCAGTGATTCCGGGACAGGGCCATACGAGCAGTACTTC
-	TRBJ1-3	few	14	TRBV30	CAWMGGGPGNTIYF	TGTGCCTGGATGGGGGGAGGGCCTGGAAACACCATATATTTT
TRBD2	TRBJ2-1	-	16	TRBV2	CASSDFGLVVRSEQFF	TGTGCCAGCAGTGATTTCGGACTAGTTGTCAGAAGTGAGCAGTTCTTC
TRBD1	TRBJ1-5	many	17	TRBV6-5	CASSYSWDRAENQPQHF	TGTGCCAGCAGTTACTCATGGGACAGGGCGGAGAATCAGCCCCAGCATTTT
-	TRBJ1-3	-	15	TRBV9	CASSVVGTSGNTIYF	TGTGCCAGCAGCGTAGTCGGGACGTCTGGAAACACCATATATTTT
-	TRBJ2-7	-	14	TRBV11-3	CASSSQLSSYEQYF	TGTGCCAGCAGCTCACAGCTAAGCTCCTACGAGCAGTACTTC
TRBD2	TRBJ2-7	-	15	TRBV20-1	CSARGETSGSGEQYF	TGCAGTGCTAGAGGGGAGACTAGCGGTTCGGGCGAGCAGTACTTC
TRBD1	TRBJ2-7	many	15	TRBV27	CASSFQIAGGYEQYF	TGTGCCAGCAGTTTCCAAATCGCAGGGGGTTACGAGCAGTACTTC
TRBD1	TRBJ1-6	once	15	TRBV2	CASSGEQGSNSPLHF	TGTGCCAGCAGTGGCGAACAGGGGAGCAATTCACCCCTCCACTTT
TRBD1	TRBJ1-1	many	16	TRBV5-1	CASSFTGTGGGTEAFF	TGCGCCAGCAGCTTTACCGGGACAGGGGGCGGCACTGAAGCTTTCTTT
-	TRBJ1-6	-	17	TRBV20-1	CSARDTPLSHPNSPLHF	TGCAGTGCTAGAGACACGCCCCTATCGCACCCGAATTCACCCCTCCACTTT
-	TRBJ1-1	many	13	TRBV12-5	CASGLFPQVEAFF	TGTGCTAGTGGTTTGTTCCCCCAAGTTGAAGCTTTCTTT
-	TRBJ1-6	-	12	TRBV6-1	CASSPVGRTLHF	TGTGCCAGCAGCCCCGTCGGGCGGACCCTCCACTTT
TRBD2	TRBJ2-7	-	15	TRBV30	CAWSPIPGTSEEQYF	TGTGCCTGGAGTCCTATCCCCGGGACTAGCGAGGAGCAGTACTTC
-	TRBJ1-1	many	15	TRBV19	CASSIDPRFNTEAFF	TGTGCCAGTAGTATAGATCCCAGGTTCAACACTGAAGCTTTCTTT
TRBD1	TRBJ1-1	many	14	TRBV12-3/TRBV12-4	CASRGGTGGTEAFF	TGTGCCAGCAGAGGCGGGACAGGGGGCACTGAAGCTTTCTTT
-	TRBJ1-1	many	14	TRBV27	CASSFRDLNTEAFF	TGTGCCAGCAGTTTCCGGGACTTGAACACTGAAGCTTTCTTT
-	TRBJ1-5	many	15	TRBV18	CASSPQPYSNQPQHF	TGTGCCAGCTCACCTCAGCCGTATAGCAATCAGCCCCAGCATTTT
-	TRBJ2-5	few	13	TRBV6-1	CASNRGTQETQYF	TGTGCCAGCAATCGGGGGACCCAAGAGACCCAGTACTTC
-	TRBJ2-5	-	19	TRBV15	CATSRPLTWEDNRRETQYF	TGTGCCACCAGCAGACCACTGACGTGGGAGGACAATCGGAGGGAGACCCAGTACTTC
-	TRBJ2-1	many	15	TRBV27	CASSISLDSLNEQFF	TGTGCCAGCAGTATCTCCCTGGACAGCCTCAATGAGCAGTTCTTC
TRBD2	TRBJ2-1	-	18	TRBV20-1	CSARGQGGRAGSYNEQFF	TGCAGTGCTAGAGGACAGGGCGGGAGGGCCGGATCCTACAATGAGCAGTTCTTC
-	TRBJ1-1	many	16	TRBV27	CASSASIGGGSTEAFF	TGTGCCAGTTCCGCCTCCATAGGGGGGGGGAGCACTGAAGCTTTCTTT
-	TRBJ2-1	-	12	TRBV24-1	CATSDPGPEQFF	TGTGCCACCAGTGATCCGGGTCCTGAGCAGTTCTTC
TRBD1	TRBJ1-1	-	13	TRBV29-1	CSVWTGGNTEAFF	TGCAGCGTTTGGACAGGGGGAAACACTGAAGCTTTCTTT
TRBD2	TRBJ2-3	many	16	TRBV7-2	CASSPPLAGVVDTQYF	TGTGCCAGCAGCCCCCCTTTAGCGGGAGTGGTAGATACGCAGTATTTT
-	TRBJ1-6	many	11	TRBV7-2	CASSTGGPLHF	TGTGCCAGCAGCACCGGGGGACCCCTCCACTTT
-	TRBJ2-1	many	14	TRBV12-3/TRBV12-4	CASSSLWRGNEQFF	TGTGCCAGCAGTTCCCTGTGGAGGGGCAATGAGCAGTTCTTC
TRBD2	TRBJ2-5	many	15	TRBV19	CASSIRTSGGETQYF	TGTGCCAGTAGTATCCGGACTAGCGGAGGGGAGACCCAGTACTTC
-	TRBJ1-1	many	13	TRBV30	CAWSGGVNTEAFF	TGTGCCTGGAGTGGGGGTGTGAACACTGAAGCTTTCTTT
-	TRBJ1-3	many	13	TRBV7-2	CASNPGSGNTIYF	TGTGCCAGCAACCCAGGCTCTGGAAACACCATATATTTT
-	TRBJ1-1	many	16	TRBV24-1	CATSDLPHTGNTEAFF	TGTGCCACCAGTGATTTGCCCCATACAGGGAATACTGAAGCTTTCTTT
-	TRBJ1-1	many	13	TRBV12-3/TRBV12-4	CASSLAGRTEAFF	TGTGCCAGCAGTTTAGCTGGGAGGACTGAAGCTTTCTTT
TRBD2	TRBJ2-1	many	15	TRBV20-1	CSAPASGRALNEQFF	TGCAGTGCCCCGGCTAGCGGGAGGGCCTTAAATGAGCAGTTCTTC
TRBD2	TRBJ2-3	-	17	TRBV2	CASSYIAGGPSTDTQYF	TGTGCCAGCAGTTATATAGCGGGAGGGCCCAGCACAGATACGCAGTATTTT
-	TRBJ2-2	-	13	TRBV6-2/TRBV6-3	CASSYGGSGELFF	TGTGCCAGCAGTTACGGGGGGTCCGGGGAGCTGTTTTTT
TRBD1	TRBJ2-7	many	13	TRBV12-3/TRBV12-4	CASSWDSLYEQYF	TGTGCCAGCAGTTGGGACAGTTTGTACGAGCAGTACTTC
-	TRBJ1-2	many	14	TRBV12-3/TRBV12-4	CASSLGQTYYGYTF	TGTGCCAGCAGTTTAGGACAGACGTACTATGGCTACACCTTC
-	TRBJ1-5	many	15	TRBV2	CASSEVGGGNQPQHF	TGTGCCAGCAGTGAAGTAGGGGGAGGCAATCAGCCCCAGCATTTT